The 26 T cell receptor beta chains in this list originate from one sample, sequenced in a study of radiotherapy plus CTLA-4 blockade in lung cancer. The table came from immunoSEQ multiplex PCR; TCRdb's copy has only in-frame clones and leaves some out. Of 35,000 to 50,000 clones in the sample, 73% are singletons; the top ten hold 3% to 4.5%. The sample here was peripheral blood, taken from a patient treated with radiotherapy plus ipilimumab. Receptors were obtained from a human donor with non-small cell lung cancer who had a complete response to radiotherapy plus ipilimumab.

V gene TRBV10-3 combines with J gene TRBJ2-7, with D hard to call. Trimming pared 5 bases from V and 6 bases from J, leaving 11 bases between. This CDR3 has 12 residues. The germline gives CDR1 ENHRY, CDR2 SYGVKD. The CDR3: CAISRSGGEQYF. The CDR3 coding sequence is TGTGCCATCAGTAGATCAGGTGGCGAGCAGTACTTC.

This clone was seen a few times. The chain uses TRBV7-8 and TRBJ2-7; weak D call: TRBD2 (6 bases). The germline V gene encodes CDR1 SGHVS and CDR2 FQNEAQ. Trimming removed 2 bases from V and 2 bases from J, with 19 bases in between. This CDR3 contains 17 residues. CDR3 nucleotides: TGTGCCAGCAGCTTAACGAGGGCGGGCGGAGGGGCCTACGAGCAGTACTTC. Its protein is CASSLTRAGGGAYEQYF. The full variable domain, in which reference TRBV7-8 and TRBJ2-7 provide the parts outside the CDR3, is GAGVSQSPRYKVAKRGQDVALRCDPISGHVSLFWYQQALGQGPEFLTYFQNEAQLDKSGLPSDRFFAERPEGSVSTLKIQRTQQEDSAVYLCASSLTRAGGGAYEQYFGPGTRLTVT.

The chain combines TRBV2 with TRBJ2-7; TRBD2 might be the D (6 bases). Germline loops: CDR1 SNHLY, CDR2 FYNNEI. The CDR3 has 20 residues. V was clipped by 0 bases and J by 4 bases, with 28 bases between them. CDR3 region: CASSEALPSVVRRGTYEQYF. The CDR3 nucleotides are TGTGCCAGCAGTGAAGCGCTCCCGTCGGTTGTGAGGCGGGGAACGTACGAGCAGTACTTC.

The chain links TRBV9 to TRBJ1-1; TRBD1 might be the D (5 bases). The CDR3 extends over 13 amino acids. V gave up 3 bases and J gave up 7 bases, with 13 bases separating them. Germline lookup yields CDR1 SGDLS and CDR2 YYNGEE. DNA of the CDR3: TGTGCCAGCAGCGGAGGTTGGCAGGGTGAAGCTTTCTTT. It is translated as CASSGGWQGEAFF.

By sample share, this clone is medium-sized (0.01 to 0.1%). CDR3: CASRTAGGYEQYF. The CDR3 nucleotides read TGTGCCAGCAGGACGGCCGGAGGGTACGAGCAGTACTTC. V gene TRBV7-9 combines with J gene TRBJ2-7; TRBD2 is a possible D gene (6 bases). Trimming stripped 6 bases from V and 4 bases from J, with 13 bases between. The CDR3 consists of 13 residues. Germline V lookup: CDR1 SEHNR, CDR2 FQNEAQ (reference sequence).

The rearrangement joins TRBV6-5 to TRBJ2-3; 9 positions agree with TRBD2. The CDR3 is made up of 15 amino acids. Germline V CDR1 and CDR2: MNHEY, SVGAGI. V lost 6 bases and J lost 6; bases outside the gene matches: 10. Here the CDR3 DNA reads TGTGCCAGCAGCCCCGGCGGGGGGGTTTCGGATACGCAGTATTTT. It specifies CASSPGGGVSDTQYF.

The chain couples TRBV19 to TRBJ1-5; D is perhaps TRBD1 (5 bases). The CDR3 is made up of 19 amino acids. The V gene's germline CDR1 is LNHDA and CDR2 SQIVND (reference sequence). V shed 3 bases and J shed 2 bases, with 23 bases lying between them. The CDR3 DNA reads as TGTGCCAGTAGTATTATCGGGTCAGGGAGCGGGGTTGGCAATCAGCCCCAGCATTTT. Translation: CASSIIGSGSGVGNQPQHF.

The chain employs TRBV20-1 and TRBJ1-1; D may be TRBD1 (6 bases). Germline CDR1 is DFQATT and CDR2 is SNEGSKA (reference sequence). This CDR3 is 11 amino acids long. V shed 6 bases and J shed 7 bases, with 12 bases lying between them. CDR3 DNA sequence: TGCAGTGCCGTCCAGGGGATTGAAGCTTTCTTT. Its translation: CSAVQGIEAFF.

The chain has TRBV19 and TRBJ2-5; the D gene is possibly TRBD2 (5 bases). The length of the CDR3 is 16 residues. Trimming took 0 bases from V and 2 from J, leaving 13 bases between them. Germline CDR1 LNHDA, CDR2 SQIVND (reference sequence). CDR3 sequence reads: CASSIDLGRDQETQYF. The CDR3 nucleotides are TGTGCCAGTAGTATAGATCTGGGTCGGGATCAAGAGACCCAGTACTTC.

The CDR3: CASRSEGTGENIQYF. CDR3 sequence (DNA): TGTGCCAGCAGATCAGAAGGGACAGGTGAAAACATTCAGTACTTC. The chain uses TRBV28 and TRBJ2-4; 8 bases match TRBD1. Looked up from germline, CDR1 is MDHEN and CDR2 is SYDVKM. The CDR3 spans 15 residues. Trimming took 6 bases from V and 5 from J; bases not matched to a gene: 9.

The chain recombines TRBV4-1 with TRBJ2-3, with TRBD2 matching 13 bases. Per germline, CDR1 MGHRA and CDR2 YSYEKL. The V and J ends lost 0 bases and 2 bases, in that order; junction bases with no gene match: 8. The CDR3 contains 19 residues. CDR3 coding DNA: TGCGCCAGCAGCCAAGAAACCCCAGGGACTAGCGGGGACACAGATACGCAGTATTTT. Encoded protein: CASSQETPGTSGDTDTQYF.

The chain has TRBV18 and TRBJ1-5; possible D gene TRBD1, 6 bases. V shed 6 bases and J shed 2 bases, with 26 bases lying between them. The CDR3 covers 19 residues. CDR1 and CDR2 (germline): KGHSH, LQKENI. CDR3 DNA sequence: TGTGCCAGCTCCCTAACTGAGATACAGGGTTCGAGCGGCAATCAGCCCCAGCATTTT. This codes for CASSLTEIQGSSGNQPQHF.

The chain uses TRBV9 and TRBJ1-2; 9 positions agree with TRBD1. Per the germline V gene, CDR1 is SGDLS and CDR2 is YYNGEE. Trimming took 0 bases from V and 6 from J; bases not matched to a gene: 3. The CDR3 is 14 amino acids. The CDR3 coding sequence is TGTGCCAGCAGCGTAGGGGACAGGGTCCATGGCTACACCTTC. Its translation: CASSVGDRVHGYTF.

The rearrangement joins TRBV29-1 to TRBJ1-2; D gene ambiguous. Looked up from germline, CDR1 is SQVTM and CDR2 is ANQGSEA. V was clipped by 4 bases and J by 6 bases, with 18 bases between them. The CDR3 totals 14 residues. In DNA, the CDR3 is TGCAGCGTTGGCCCCACAACTAATCTGGATGGCTACACCTTC. Protein product: CSVGPTTNLDGYTF.

The V gene is TRBV19, the J gene TRBJ2-1; 10 nucleotides match TRBD1. The germline gives CDR1 LNHDA, CDR2 SQIVND (reference sequence). This CDR3 is built from 14 residues. With 7 bases clipped from V and 8 bases from J, the junction kept 8 bases outside the gene matches. CDR3: CASTVLGTGDEQFF. The CDR3 region has the DNA TGTGCCAGTACCGTTCTTGGGACAGGGGATGAGCAGTTCTTC.

The chain is built from TRBV7-9 and TRBJ1-1; 7 nucleotides line up with TRBD1. The germline gives CDR1 SEHNR, CDR2 FQNEAQ (reference sequence). The CDR3 has 15 residues. Losses at the gene ends were 1 base for V and 1 base for J; bases not matched to a gene: 3. CDR3 DNA sequence: TGTGCCAGCAGCTTAGTGGGACAGTCGAACACTGAAGCTTTCTTT. It is translated as CASSLVGQSNTEAFF.

V gene TRBV28 combines with J gene TRBJ1-2; 7 bases map to TRBD1. The CDR3 has 13 residues. Germline lookup yields CDR1 MDHEN and CDR2 SYDVKM. Trimming took 3 bases from V and 6 from J; bases not matched to a gene: 4. The CDR3 bases are TGTGCCAGCAGTTTTGGACAGGTCAATGGCTACACCTTC. As protein: CASSFGQVNGYTF.

The chain has TRBV6-5 and TRBJ1-1; D is unclear. The CDR3 consists of 13 residues. The V end lost 0 bases, the J end lost 3 bases, and 5 bases lay between the germline ends. CDR1 is MNHEY, CDR2 SVGAGI, per germline. CDR3 sequence (DNA): TGTGCCAGCAGTTACTCTCCTTACACTGAAGCTTTCTTT. Protein product: CASSYSPYTEAFF.

V gene TRBV30 combines with J gene TRBJ2-7; D is unclear. The V gene lost 4 bases and the J gene lost 4 bases, with 17 bases spanning the gap. CDR3 length equals 14 residues. The germline V gene encodes CDR1 GTSNPN and CDR2 SVGIG (reference sequence). The CDR3 DNA is TGTGCCTGGAATCAAAACTGGGCGCGATACGAGCAGTACTTC. This codes for CAWNQNWARYEQYF.

This rearrangement joins TRBV15 to TRBJ1-5; the D is unclear. Germline assignment: CDR1 LNHNV and CDR2 YYDKDF (reference sequence). Trimming left V 0 bases short and J 2 bases short, with 8 bases between. This CDR3 is built from 15 residues. The CDR3 region has the DNA TGTGCCACCAGCAGAGACCCAGGTGGCAATCAGCCCCAGCATTTT. This gives the protein CATSRDPGGNQPQHF.

The rearrangement uses TRBV5-1 and TRBJ2-1; 8 bases fit TRBD2. The CDR3 is 14 residues long. J gave up 1 base and V 5 bases, and 2 bases lay outside the gene matches. Germline loops: CDR1 SGHRS, CDR2 YFSETQ. CDR3 residues: CASRGLASYNEQFF. Here the CDR3 DNA reads TGCGCCAGCAGAGGACTAGCTTCCTACAATGAGCAGTTCTTC.

The chain employs TRBV27 and TRBJ2-1, with D possibly matching TRBD2 (7 bases). CDR1 and CDR2 (germline): MNHEY, SMNVEV (reference sequence). V lost 0 bases to trimming and J lost 5 bases, with 14 bases between them. The CDR3 has 16 residues. This chain's CDR3 is CASSLSGTGRDNEQFF. The CDR3 DNA reads TGTGCCAGCAGTTTATCGGGCACAGGGAGGGACAATGAGCAGTTCTTC.

This chain joins TRBV28 and TRBJ2-7, with D possibly TRBD2 on 5 matching bases. Trimming removed 6 bases from V and 9 bases from J, with 18 bases in between. The germline V gene has CDR1 MDHEN and CDR2 SYDVKM. The CDR3 spans 13 residues. This chain's CDR3 is CASSGGAKLGQYF. The CDR3 DNA reads TGTGCCAGCAGCGGCGGAGCTAAACTAGGGCAGTACTTC.

The chain employs TRBV5-1 and TRBJ2-3, with 10 nucleotides matching TRBD2. This CDR3 has 16 residues. J was trimmed by 4 bases and V by 0 bases; bases with no gene match: 5. Germline-derived CDR1 and CDR2 are SGHRS and YFSETQ. The DNA of the CDR3 is TGCGCCAGCAGCTTGGATCCTAGCGGGAGTTCAGATACGCAGTATTTT. It specifies CASSLDPSGSSDTQYF.

The V gene is TRBV6-4, the J gene TRBJ2-7, with D perhaps TRBD1 (6 bases). CDR3 length: 19 residues. Trimming removed 5 bases from V and 4 bases from J, with 30 bases in between. Per germline, CDR1 MRHNA and CDR2 SNTAGT. The CDR3 coding sequence is TGTGCCAGCAGTATAGGACAGAACCCCTCTATGGAAAGAGAATACGAGCAGTACTTC. Encoded protein: CASSIGQNPSMEREYEQYF.

V usage is TRBV10-1 and J usage is TRBJ2-7; 8 bases map to TRBD1. There are 15 residues in the CDR3. V trimming: 2 bases; J trimming: 4 bases; junction bases outside the gene matches: 7. Germline V CDR1 and CDR2: WNHNN, SYGVQD (reference sequence). The CDR3 is CASSEAGTGYYEQYF. The DNA for the CDR3 is TGCGCCAGCAGTGAGGCCGGGACAGGCTATTACGAGCAGTACTTC.